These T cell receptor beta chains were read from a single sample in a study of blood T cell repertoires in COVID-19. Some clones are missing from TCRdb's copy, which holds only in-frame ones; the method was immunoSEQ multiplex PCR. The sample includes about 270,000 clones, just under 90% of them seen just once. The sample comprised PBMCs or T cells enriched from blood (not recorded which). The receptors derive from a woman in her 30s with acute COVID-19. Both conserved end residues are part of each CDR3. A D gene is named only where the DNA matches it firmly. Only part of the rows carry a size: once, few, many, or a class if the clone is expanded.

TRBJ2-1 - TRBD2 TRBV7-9 TGTGCCAGCAGCCCGAAAGTTAGCGGGAGCGTTAGCTCCTACAATGAGCAGTTCTTC CASSPKVSGSVSSYNEQFF
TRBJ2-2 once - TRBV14 TGTGCCAGCAGCCTCCAGGGGCCTTACACCGGGGAGCTGTTTTTT CASSLQGPYTGELFF
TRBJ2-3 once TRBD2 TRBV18 TGTGCCAGCTCACCACTAGAGACAGCGGGAGGTAACACAGATACGCAGTATTTT CASSPLETAGGNTDTQYF
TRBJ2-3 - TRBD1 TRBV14 TGTGCCAGCAGCGAAGACCAACAGGGGCTGCAGTATACAGATACGCAGTATTTT CASSEDQQGLQYTDTQYF
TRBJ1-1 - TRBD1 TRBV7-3 TGTGCCAGCAGCATAGACAGGGAGATGAACACTGAAGCTTTCTTT CASSIDREMNTEAFF
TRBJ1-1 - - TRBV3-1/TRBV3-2 TGTGCCAGCAGCCAAGACTACACTGAAGCTTTCTTT CASSQDYTEAFF
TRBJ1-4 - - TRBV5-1 TGCGCCAGCAGCTTGACCCAGGGGAGCGAACTGTTTTTT CASSLTQGSELFF
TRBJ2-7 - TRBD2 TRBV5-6 TGTGCCAGCGGTGTTGGGAAACTAGCGACCTACGAGCAGTACTTC CASGVGKLATYEQYF
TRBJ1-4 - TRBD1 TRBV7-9 TGTGCCAGCAGCTTAGGAATAGCAGGGGGCGAAAAACTGTTTTTT CASSLGIAGGEKLFF
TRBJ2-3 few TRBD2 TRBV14 TGTGCCAGCAGAAGCGGGAGGAGCACAGATACGCAGTATTTT CASRSGRSTDTQYF
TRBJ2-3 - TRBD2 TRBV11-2 TGTGCCAGCAGCTTAAGGGCGGGAGCATCCGATACGCAGTATTTT CASSLRAGASDTQYF
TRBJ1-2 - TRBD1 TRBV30 TGTGCCTGGAGTGGGACAGGCATCTATGGCTACACCTTC CAWSGTGIYGYTF
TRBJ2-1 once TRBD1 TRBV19 TGTGCCAGTAGTATAGATCTATGGGGACAGTTTAATGAGCAGTTCTTC CASSIDLWGQFNEQFF
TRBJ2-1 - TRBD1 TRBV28 TGTGCCAGCAGTTCGGGACAGTTCGATGAGCAGTTCTTC CASSSGQFDEQFF
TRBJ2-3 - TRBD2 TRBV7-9 TGTGCCAGCAGCCGTAGCGGGTTTGGAGGTAGCACAGATACGCAGTATTTT CASSRSGFGGSTDTQYF
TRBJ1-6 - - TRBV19 TGTGCCAGTAGTAGCGGGAGCTCCTATAATTCACCCCTCCACTTT CASSSGSSYNSPLHF
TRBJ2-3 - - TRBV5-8 TGTGCCAGCAGCACGGCGGGACAGCCATACACAGATACGCAGTATTTT CASSTAGQPYTDTQYF
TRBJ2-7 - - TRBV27 TGTGCCAGCAGTTTGGCACAGGGTTCCCACGAGCAGTACTTC CASSLAQGSHEQYF
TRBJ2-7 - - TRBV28 TGTGCCAGCAGTCCAAGGACAGTCTACGAGCAGTACTTC CASSPRTVYEQYF
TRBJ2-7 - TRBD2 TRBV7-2 TGTGCCAGCAGCTTAGAGGGCGGGGGCTCCTACGAGCAGTACTTC CASSLEGGGSYEQYF
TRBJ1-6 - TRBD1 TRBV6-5 TGTGCCAGCATTGCGACAGGGAGAGGTGATTCACCCCTCCACTTT CASIATGRGDSPLHF
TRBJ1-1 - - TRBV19 TGTGCCAGCACGAGAACCGGTATTGAAGCTTTCTTT CASTRTGIEAFF